Sequencing of this T cell receptor beta chain was carried out in a study of T cells in Graves' hyperthyroidism and ophthalmopathy. Germline V gene lookup returns CDR1 MGHDK and CDR2 SYGVNS. The J segment lost 4 bases and the V segment lost 6 bases, leaving 5 bases of the junction unmatched. The CDR3 covers 14 residues. This clonotype was found a few times. Amplification targeted TCR beta CDR3 regions from RNA transcripts. The primer set for the first-round RT-PCR of the TCR CDR3 was HTBI. TCRdb reprocessed the multiplex PCR reads with MiXCR, giving one entry per CDR3 protein. The table shows 490,000 or so distinct CDR3 sequences, with over 35% occurring only once.

The chain joins TRBV25-1 to TRBJ2-2, with 7 bases matching TRBD1. The TCR sequence derives from an adult woman with Graves' disease, either hyperthyroidism or ophthalmopathy (not recorded which). The specimen was peripheral blood or thyroid tissue (not recorded which). The CDR3 is CASRATGFTGELFF. DNA for the CDR3: TGTGCCAGCAGAGCGACAGGGTTCACCGGGGAGCTGTTTTTT.